This T cell receptor (beta chain) was sequenced for a study of shared clonotypes between healthy human individuals. The table came from immunoSEQ multiplex PCR; TCRdb's copy has only in-frame clones and leaves some out. The sample holds 800,000 or so clones, 90% to 97% seen once. Findings and caveats of the study: A generally larger estimated richness was seen in naive subsets than in memory subsets. Against clonotypes common to all four donors, non-shared ones had lower generation probabilities. Of the naive CD4 clonotypes, about 5.4% were shared across a handful of donors.

Cells designated naive CD8 were CD45RO-negative and were positively selected for CCR7, with terminally differentiated effector memory CD45RA+ cells excluded. After removal of 7 bases from V and 6 bases from J, the junction contained 11 bases not matched to a gene. The germline CDR1 and CDR2 sequences are SQVTM and ANQGSEA. CDR3 length equals 16 residues. This clone was seen only once. Its antigen is not identified. The sequenced sample consisted of naive CD8+ T cells sorted from blood. This clonotype was sampled from a man aged 25-45 years in good health. The V call is TRBV29-1, the J call TRBJ2-1; 14 nucleotides agree with TRBD2. Here the CDR3 DNA reads TGCAGCGCAGATGGGACTAGCGGGAGTCTTCCCAATGAGCAGTTCTTC. Its translation is CSADGTSGSLPNEQFF.